This T cell receptor (beta chain) derives from a study of CD8 T cells in ankylosing spondylitis. Regarding the study as a whole: A motif in TCR beta, a set of 8 or 9 highly homologous variants, appeared characteristic of ankylosing spondylitis blood.

Germline V gene lookup returns CDR1 SGHTA and CDR2 FQGNSA. J gave up 8 bases and V 4 bases, and 5 bases lay outside the gene matches. This CDR3 region has 13 residues. In TCRdb, the 5' RACE reads were re-called with MiXCR into one record per CDR3 protein. The data show 130,000 or so distinct CDR3 sequences, around 7% seen once. This clonotype was counted ten times or more. Its antigen remains unknown. This sequence was found in a male donor with ankylosing spondylitis or in good health (not recorded which). The chain recombines TRBV7-2 with TRBJ2-4, with 7 positions matching TRBD1. Sequenced sample: blood, either unsorted or a sorted T cell fraction (not recorded which). CDR3 protein: CASSSDRAYIQYF. CDR3 coding DNA: TGTGCCAGCAGCTCCGACAGGGCGTACATTCAGTACTTC.